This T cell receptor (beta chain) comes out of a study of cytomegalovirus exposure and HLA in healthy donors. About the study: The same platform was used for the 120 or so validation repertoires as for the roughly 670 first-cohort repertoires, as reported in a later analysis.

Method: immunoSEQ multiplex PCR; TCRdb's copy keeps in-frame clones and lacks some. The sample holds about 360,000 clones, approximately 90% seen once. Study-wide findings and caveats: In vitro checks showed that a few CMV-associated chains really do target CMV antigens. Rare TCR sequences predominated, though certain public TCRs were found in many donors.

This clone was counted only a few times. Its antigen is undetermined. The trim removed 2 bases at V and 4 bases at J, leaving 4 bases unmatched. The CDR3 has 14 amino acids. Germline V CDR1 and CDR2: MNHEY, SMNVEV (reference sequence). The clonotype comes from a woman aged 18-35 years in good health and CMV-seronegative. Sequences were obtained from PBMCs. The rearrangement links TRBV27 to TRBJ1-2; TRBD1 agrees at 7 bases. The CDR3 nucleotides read TGTGCCAGCAGTTTAACAGGGGCTCCCTATGGCTACACCTTC. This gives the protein CASSLTGAPYGYTF.